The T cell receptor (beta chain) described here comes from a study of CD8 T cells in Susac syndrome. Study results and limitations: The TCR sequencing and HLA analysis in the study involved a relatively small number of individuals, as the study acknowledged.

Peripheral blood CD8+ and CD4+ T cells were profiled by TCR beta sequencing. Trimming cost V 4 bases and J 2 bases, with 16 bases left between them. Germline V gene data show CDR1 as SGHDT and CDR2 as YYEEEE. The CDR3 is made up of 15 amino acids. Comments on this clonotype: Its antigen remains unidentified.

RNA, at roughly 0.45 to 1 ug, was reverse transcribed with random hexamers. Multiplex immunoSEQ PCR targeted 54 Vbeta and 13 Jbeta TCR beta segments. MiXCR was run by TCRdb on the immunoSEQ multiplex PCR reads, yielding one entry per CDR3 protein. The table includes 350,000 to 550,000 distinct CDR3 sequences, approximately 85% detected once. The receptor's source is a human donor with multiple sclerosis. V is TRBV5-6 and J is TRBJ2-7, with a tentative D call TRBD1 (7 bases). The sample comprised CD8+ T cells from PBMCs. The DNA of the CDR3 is TGTGCCAGCAGCGGCCCCCAGGGGGAGGCCTACGAGCAGTACTTC. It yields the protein CASSGPQGEAYEQYF.